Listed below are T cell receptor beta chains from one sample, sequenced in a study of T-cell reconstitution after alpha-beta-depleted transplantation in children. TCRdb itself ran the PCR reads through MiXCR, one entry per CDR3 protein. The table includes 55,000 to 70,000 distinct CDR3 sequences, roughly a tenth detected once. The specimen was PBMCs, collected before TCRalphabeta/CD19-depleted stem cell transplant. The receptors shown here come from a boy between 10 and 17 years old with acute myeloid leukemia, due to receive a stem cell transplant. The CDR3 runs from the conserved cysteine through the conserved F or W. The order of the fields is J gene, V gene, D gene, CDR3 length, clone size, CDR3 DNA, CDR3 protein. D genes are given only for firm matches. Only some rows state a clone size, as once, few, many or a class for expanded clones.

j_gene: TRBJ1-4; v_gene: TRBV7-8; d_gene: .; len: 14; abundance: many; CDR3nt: TGTGCCAGCAGCTTCGGTAGTAGGGAGGCGGAACTGTTTTTT; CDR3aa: CASSFGSREAELFF
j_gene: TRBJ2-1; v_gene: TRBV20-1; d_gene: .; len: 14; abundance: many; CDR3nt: TGCAGTGCCACTCGGGGGTCCCCCTACAATGAGCAGTTCTTC; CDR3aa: CSATRGSPYNEQFF
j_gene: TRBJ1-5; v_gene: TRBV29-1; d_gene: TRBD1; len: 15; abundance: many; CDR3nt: TGCAGCGTCCAGTTTAGACAGGGGTCAAGTGAGCCCCAGCATTTT; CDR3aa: CSVQFRQGSSEPQHF
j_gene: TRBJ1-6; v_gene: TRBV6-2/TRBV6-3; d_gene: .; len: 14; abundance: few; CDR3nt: TGTGCCAGCAGGCTTCTGGGGATTAATTCACCCCTCCACTTT; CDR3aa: CASRLLGINSPLHF
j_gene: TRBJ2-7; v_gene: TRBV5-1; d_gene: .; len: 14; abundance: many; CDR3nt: TGCGCCAGCAGCCCCACGGGACACTCCTACGAGCAGTACTTC; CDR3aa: CASSPTGHSYEQYF
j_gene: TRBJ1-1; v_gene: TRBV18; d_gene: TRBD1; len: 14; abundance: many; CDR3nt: TGTGCCAGCTCACCGGACAGGGGGGACACTGAAGCTTTCTTT; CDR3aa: CASSPDRGDTEAFF
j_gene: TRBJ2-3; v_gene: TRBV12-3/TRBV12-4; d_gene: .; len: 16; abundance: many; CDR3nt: TGTGCCAGCAGTCAGGTCCCGGGACCGGGCACAGATACGCAGTATTTT; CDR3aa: CASSQVPGPGTDTQYF
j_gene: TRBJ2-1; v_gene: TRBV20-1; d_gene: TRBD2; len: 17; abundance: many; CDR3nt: TGCAGTGCCCCTCGGGTGCCAGCGGGAGAGTTACGCAATGAGCAGTTCTTC; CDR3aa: CSAPRVPAGELRNEQFF
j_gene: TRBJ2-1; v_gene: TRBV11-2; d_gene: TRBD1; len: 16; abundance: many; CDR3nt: TGTGCCAGCAGCTTAGCACACAGGGGGCGCGGAAATGAGCAGTTCTTC; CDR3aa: CASSLAHRGRGNEQFF
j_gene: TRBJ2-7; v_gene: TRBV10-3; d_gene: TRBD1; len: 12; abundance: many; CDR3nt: TGTGCCACCGTTGACAGGGGGTACGAGCAGTACTTC; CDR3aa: CATVDRGYEQYF
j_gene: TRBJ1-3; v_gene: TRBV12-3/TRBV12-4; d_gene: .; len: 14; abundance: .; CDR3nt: TGTGCCAGCAGTCGTCAAGAGGCTAGAAACACCATATATTTT; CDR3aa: CASSRQEARNTIYF
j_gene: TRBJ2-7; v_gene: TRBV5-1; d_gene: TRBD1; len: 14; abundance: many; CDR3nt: TGCGCCAGCAGCTTGGGACAGGGTTACTACGAGCAGTACTTC; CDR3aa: CASSLGQGYYEQYF
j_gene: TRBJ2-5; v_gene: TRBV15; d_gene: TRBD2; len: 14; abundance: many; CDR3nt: TGTGCCACCAGAAGAGCTGCGGGGGGAGAGACCCAGTACTTC; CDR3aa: CATRRAAGGETQYF
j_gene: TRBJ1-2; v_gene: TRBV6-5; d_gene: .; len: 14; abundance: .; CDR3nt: TGTGCCAGCAGTTACTCGCAGGGTGGCTATGGCTACACCTTC; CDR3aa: CASSYSQGGYGYTF
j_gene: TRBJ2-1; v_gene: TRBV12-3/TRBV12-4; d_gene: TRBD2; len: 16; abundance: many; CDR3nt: TGTGCCAGCAGTGATGAAAGTAGCGGGAGATTCGATGAGCAGTTCTTC; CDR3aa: CASSDESSGRFDEQFF
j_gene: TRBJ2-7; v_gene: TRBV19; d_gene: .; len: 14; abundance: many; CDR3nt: TGTGCCAGTAGTCCCGCTGATGGCCTAGTGGAGCAGTACTTC; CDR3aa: CASSPADGLVEQYF
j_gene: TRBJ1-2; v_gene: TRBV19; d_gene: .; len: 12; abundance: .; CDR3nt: TGTGCCAGTAGTATTCTTCTCGGCGGCTACACCTTC; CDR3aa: CASSILLGGYTF
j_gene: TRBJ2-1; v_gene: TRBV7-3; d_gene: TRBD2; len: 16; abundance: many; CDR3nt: TGTGCCAGCAGCTTAACCATCGCTAGCGGTATGAATGAGCAGTTCTTC; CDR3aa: CASSLTIASGMNEQFF
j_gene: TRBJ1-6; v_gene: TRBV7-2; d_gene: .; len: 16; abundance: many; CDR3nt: TGTGCCAGCAGCTTCGTCACAGGACACACGGATTCACCCCTCCACTTT; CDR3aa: CASSFVTGHTDSPLHF
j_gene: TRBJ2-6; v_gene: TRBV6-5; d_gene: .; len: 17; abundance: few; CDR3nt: TGTGCCAGCAGTTACTTTCATGAGAGGGCTGGGGCCAACGTCCTGACTTTC; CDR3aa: CASSYFHERAGANVLTF
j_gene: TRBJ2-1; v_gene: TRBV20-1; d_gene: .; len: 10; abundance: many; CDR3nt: TGCAGTGCTAGATTAAATGAGCAGTTCTTC; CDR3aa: CSARLNEQFF
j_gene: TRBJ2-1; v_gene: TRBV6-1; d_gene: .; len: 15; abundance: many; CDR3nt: TGTGCCAGCAGTGAACTAAACGGGGGCTTAAATGAGCAGTTCTTC; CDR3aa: CASSELNGGLNEQFF
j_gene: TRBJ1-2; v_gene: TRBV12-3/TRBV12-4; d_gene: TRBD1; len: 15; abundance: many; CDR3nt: TGTGCCAGCAGGCCCGAACAGGGGAGGACGCGTGGCTACACCTTC; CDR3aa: CASRPEQGRTRGYTF
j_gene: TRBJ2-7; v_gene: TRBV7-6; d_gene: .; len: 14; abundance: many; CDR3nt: TGTGCCAGCAGCCCCAACCTTGGTGCCTACGAGCAGTACTTC; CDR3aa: CASSPNLGAYEQYF
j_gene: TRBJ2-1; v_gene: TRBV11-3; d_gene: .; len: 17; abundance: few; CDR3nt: TGTGCCGGCCTTTTAATCAGGGAATACTTCTCCTACAATGAGCAGTTCTTC; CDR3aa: CAGLLIREYFSYNEQFF
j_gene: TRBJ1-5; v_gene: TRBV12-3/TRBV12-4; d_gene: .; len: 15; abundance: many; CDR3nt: TGTGCCAGCAGTTTGAGGCAGTATAGCAATCAGCCCCAGCATTTT; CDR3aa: CASSLRQYSNQPQHF
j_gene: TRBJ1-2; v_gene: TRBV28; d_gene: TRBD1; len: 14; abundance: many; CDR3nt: TGTGCCAGCAGTTTCCCCGACAGGGGGGGCGGCTACACCTTC; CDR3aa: CASSFPDRGGGYTF
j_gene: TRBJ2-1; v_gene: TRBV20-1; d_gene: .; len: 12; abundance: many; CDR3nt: TGCAGTGCTAGAGGGCCTTACAATGAGCAGTTCTTC; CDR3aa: CSARGPYNEQFF
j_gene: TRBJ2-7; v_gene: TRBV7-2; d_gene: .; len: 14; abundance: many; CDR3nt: TGTGCCAGCAGCTTAGGTAGGGGCCCCTACGAGCAGTACTTC; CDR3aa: CASSLGRGPYEQYF
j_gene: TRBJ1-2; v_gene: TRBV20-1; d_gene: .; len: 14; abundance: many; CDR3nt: TGCAGTGGTAGAGAAGCACTAGCTAACTATGGCTACACCTTC; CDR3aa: CSGREALANYGYTF
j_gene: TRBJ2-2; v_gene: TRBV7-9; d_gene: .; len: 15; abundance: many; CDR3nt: TGTGCCAGCAGCTTTGGGTTCGCGAACACCGGGGAGCTGTTTTTT; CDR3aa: CASSFGFANTGELFF
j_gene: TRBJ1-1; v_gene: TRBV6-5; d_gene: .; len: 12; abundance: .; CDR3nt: TGTGCCAGCAGTTCTACCCGGGACTTTGCTTTCTTT; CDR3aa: CASSSTRDFAFF
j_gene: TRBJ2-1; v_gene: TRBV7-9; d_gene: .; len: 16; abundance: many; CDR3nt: TGTGCCAGCAGCTTAGGGGGACCGATTGCCTACAATGAGCAGTTCTTC; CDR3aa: CASSLGGPIAYNEQFF
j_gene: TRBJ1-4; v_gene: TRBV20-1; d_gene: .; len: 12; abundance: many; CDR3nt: TGCAGTGCCGCCACGGGTAATGAAAAACTGTTTTTT; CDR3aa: CSAATGNEKLFF
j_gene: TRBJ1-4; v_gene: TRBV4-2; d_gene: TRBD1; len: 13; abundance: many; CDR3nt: TGTGCCAGCACCTACAGGGGAGGGGAAAAACTGTTTTTT; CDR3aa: CASTYRGGEKLFF
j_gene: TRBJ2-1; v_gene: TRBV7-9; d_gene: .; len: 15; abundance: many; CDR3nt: TGTGCCAGCAGCTCCCTCCTGTTCGTGGGCAATGAGCAGTTCTTC; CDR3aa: CASSSLLFVGNEQFF
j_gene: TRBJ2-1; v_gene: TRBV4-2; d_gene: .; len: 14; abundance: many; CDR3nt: TGTGCCAGCGCAGCGGTCAAGGGGTACAATGAGCAGTTCTTC; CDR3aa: CASAAVKGYNEQFF
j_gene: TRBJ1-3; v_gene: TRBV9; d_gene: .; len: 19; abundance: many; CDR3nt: TGTGCCAGCAGCGTAGATTTGGGCGGAAGGGGGTCCTCTGGAAACACCATATATTTT; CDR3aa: CASSVDLGGRGSSGNTIYF
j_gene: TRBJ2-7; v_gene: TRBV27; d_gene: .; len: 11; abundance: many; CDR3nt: TGTGCCAGCAGTTCTATCTACGAGCAGTACTTC; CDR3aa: CASSSIYEQYF
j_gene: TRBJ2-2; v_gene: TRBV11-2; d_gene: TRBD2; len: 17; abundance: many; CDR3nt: TGTGCCAGCAGCCTGCAGCGTGGCGGGAGGATCACCGGGGAGCTGTTTTTT; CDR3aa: CASSLQRGGRITGELFF
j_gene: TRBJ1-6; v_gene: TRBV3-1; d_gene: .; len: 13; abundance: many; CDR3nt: TGTGCCAGCAGCCGAGTAGACGGTAAGCCCCTCCACTTT; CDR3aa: CASSRVDGKPLHF
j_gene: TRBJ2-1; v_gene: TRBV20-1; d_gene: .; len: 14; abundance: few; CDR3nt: TGCAGTGCTAGTATGTCTAGCTGGGACAATGAGCAGTTCTTC; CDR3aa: CSASMSSWDNEQFF
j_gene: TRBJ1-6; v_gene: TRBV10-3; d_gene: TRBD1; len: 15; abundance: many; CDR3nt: TGTGCCATCAGTGGACAGGGGAACCGAAATTCACCCCTCCACTTT; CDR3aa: CAISGQGNRNSPLHF
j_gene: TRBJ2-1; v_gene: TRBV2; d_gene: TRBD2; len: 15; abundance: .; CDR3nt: TGTGCCAGCAAGGGTAGCGGGAGCTTGTACAATGAGCAGTTCTTC; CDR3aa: CASKGSGSLYNEQFF
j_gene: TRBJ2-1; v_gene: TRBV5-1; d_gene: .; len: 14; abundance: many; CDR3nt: TGCGCCAGCAGCATTAAGAGGACGGTGGGTGAGCAGTTCTTC; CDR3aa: CASSIKRTVGEQFF
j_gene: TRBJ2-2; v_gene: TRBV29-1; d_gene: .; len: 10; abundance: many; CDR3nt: TGCAGCGTGCGGACCGGGGAGCTGTTTTTT; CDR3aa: CSVRTGELFF
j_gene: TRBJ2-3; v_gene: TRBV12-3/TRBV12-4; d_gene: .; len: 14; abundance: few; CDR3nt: TGTGCCAGCAACCGGGGCGCGGGGACAGATACGCAGTATTTT; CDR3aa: CASNRGAGTDTQYF
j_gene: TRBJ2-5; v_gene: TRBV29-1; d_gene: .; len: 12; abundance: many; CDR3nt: TGCAGCGTTGATCTCCAGGGAGAGACCCAGTACTTC; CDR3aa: CSVDLQGETQYF
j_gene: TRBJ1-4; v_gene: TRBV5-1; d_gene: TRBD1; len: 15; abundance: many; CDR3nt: TGCGCCAGCAGCCCCAACGCAGGGGGGAATGAAAAACTGTTTTTT; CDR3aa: CASSPNAGGNEKLFF
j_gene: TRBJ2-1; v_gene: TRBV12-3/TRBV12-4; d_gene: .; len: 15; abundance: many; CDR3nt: TGTGCCAGCAGTTTCGCGGGGGCATCCTACAATGAGCAGTTCTTC; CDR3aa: CASSFAGASYNEQFF
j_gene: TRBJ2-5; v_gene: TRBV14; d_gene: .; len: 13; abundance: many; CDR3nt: TGTGCCAGCAAAAGGAGTCTAGAAGAGACCCAGTACTTC; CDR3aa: CASKRSLEETQYF
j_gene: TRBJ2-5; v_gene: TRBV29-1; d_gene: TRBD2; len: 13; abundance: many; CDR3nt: TGCAGCGTTGGGGAGGGCAGAATAGAGACCCAGTACTTC; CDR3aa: CSVGEGRIETQYF
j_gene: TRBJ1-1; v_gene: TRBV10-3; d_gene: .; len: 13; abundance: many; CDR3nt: TGTGCCATCAGTGAGTCCAGACACACTGAAGCTTTCTTT; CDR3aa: CAISESRHTEAFF
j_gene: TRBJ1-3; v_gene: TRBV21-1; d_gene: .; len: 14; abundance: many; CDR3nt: TGTGCCAGCAGCAATAAGGCAGTGGAACACACCATATATTTT; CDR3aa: CASSNKAVEHTIYF
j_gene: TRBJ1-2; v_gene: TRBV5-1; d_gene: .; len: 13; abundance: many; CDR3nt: TGCGCCAGCAGCTTGGAGGTTAGCTATGGCTACACCTTC; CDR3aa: CASSLEVSYGYTF
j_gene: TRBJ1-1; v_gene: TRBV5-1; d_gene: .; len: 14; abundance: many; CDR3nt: TGCGCCAGCAGCTTGAGTCGGAGTAACACTGAAGCTTTCTTT; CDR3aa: CASSLSRSNTEAFF
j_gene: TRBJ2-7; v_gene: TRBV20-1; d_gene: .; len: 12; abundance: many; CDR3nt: TGCAGTGCTGTAGCGAATTCCTACGAGCAGTACTTC; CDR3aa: CSAVANSYEQYF
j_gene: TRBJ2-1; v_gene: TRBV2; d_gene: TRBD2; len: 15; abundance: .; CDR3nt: TGTGCCGCCCACCCTCAGGGACTAGCGGGAGCGGAGCAGTTCTTC; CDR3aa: CAAHPQGLAGAEQFF
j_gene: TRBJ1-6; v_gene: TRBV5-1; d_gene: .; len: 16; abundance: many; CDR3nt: TGCGCCAGCAGCTTTTCCAGGGTTGGAGGTAATTCACCCCTCCACTTT; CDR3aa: CASSFSRVGGNSPLHF